Here is one T cell receptor beta chain with its context. This entry belongs to a study of shared clonotypes between healthy human individuals. Each PCR replicate from the sorted subsets contained around 200 ng DNA, which is 25,000 to 30,000 T cell genomes. Only in-frame clones appear in the TCRdb table, and some are missing; sequencing was by immunoSEQ multiplex PCR. The sample records more than 900,000 clones, 75% to 85% being singletons. Into CD45RA+ naive and CD45RA-negative memory subsets, the CD4+ cells were split. V was pared by 1 base and J by 0 bases, with 8 bases between. Germline V gives CDR1 LGHNA, CDR2 YSLEER. The CDR3 spans 15 residues.

The TCR originated in a man aged 18 to 30 in good health. Some clones in this sample may be carry-over from other donors' samples. The material sequenced was memory CD4+ T cells from PBMCs. As to subset: CD45RA-negative fraction. V gene TRBV4-3 combines with J gene TRBJ2-3; D not certain. The CDR3 DNA follows: TGCGCCAGCAGCCAAGCGAGACTCAGCACAGATACGCAGTATTTT. It codes for CASSQARLSTDTQYF.